One and the same sample provided the 28 T cell receptor beta chains below, sequenced in a study of control samples from healthy donors and cancer patients. The table came from immunoSEQ multiplex PCR; TCRdb's copy has only in-frame clones and leaves some out. The data show approximately 100,000 clones, roughly 86% seen once. Source material: blood. Source of these receptors: a man aged 30 to 45 in good health.

The chain recombines TRBV6-5 with TRBJ1-4; D gene unclear. V was clipped by 0 bases and J by 8 bases, with 13 bases between them. This CDR3 is 15 amino acids long. Germline-derived CDR1 and CDR2 are MNHEY and SVGAGI. Written as DNA, the CDR3 is TGTGCCAGCAGTTACTCTCCCAGACGCGAGGAAAAACTGTTTTTT. Protein sequence: CASSYSPRREEKLFF.

V is TRBV23-1 and J is TRBJ1-2; tentative D call: TRBD1 (6 bases). TRBV23-1 falls under the ORF class, with uncertain function. Trimming removed 2 bases at V and 3 bases at J, with 10 bases between. The CDR3 is made up of 14 amino acids. For the CDR3, the DNA is TGCGCCAGCAGTCAACACAGGGATCACTATGGCTACACCTTC. Protein: CASSQHRDHYGYTF.

This clone has at least ten counts. The V and J genes are TRBV24-1 and TRBJ2-1; 13 bases line up with TRBD2. Germline V lookup: CDR1 KGHDR, CDR2 SFDVKD. J lost 9 bases, V lost 4 bases, and 8 bases had no gene match. This CDR3 is built from 16 residues. DNA for the CDR3: TGTGCCACCAGTGACACCGGGACTAGCGGGGACGCTGAGCAGTTCTTC. Translated: CATSDTGTSGDAEQFF.

The chain has TRBV13 and TRBJ1-2, with TRBD1 identical over 10 bases. The trim removed 5 bases at V and 8 bases at J, leaving 8 bases unmatched. Germline CDR1 reads PRHDT; CDR2 reads FYEKMQ (reference sequence). The CDR3 covers 14 residues. The CDR3 nucleotides read TGTGCCAGCAGCGTCCGGGACAGGGGCTGGGGCTACACCTTC. It is translated as CASSVRDRGWGYTF.

This clone appeared a single time. CDR3 loop: CASSPRSTGLNTEAFF. The CDR3 coding sequence is TGTGCCAGCAGTCCAAGATCGACAGGGTTGAACACTGAAGCTTTCTTT. The chain uses TRBV7-2 and TRBJ1-1, with 7 bases fitting TRBD1. CDR3 size: 16 residues. Germline values: CDR1 SGHTA, CDR2 FQGNSA. The V segment lost 6 bases and the J segment 0 bases; nucleotides outside the gene matches: 10.

The V gene is TRBV4-2, the J gene TRBJ1-3; no reliable D call. The V end lost 0 bases, the J end lost 4 bases, and 4 bases lay between the germline ends. Germline V gene sequence: CDR1 LGHNA, CDR2 YNFKEQ. CDR3 length: 13 amino acids. CDR3 residues: CASSQENGNTIYF. The CDR3 DNA follows: TGTGCCAGCAGCCAAGAGAACGGAAACACCATATATTTT.

This clone was observed a few times. CDR3 in DNA: TGTGCCAGCAGTTTATCCTGGACGGCTTTGCAGCCCCAGCATTTT. Protein sequence: CASSLSWTALQPQHF. The rearrangement joins TRBV27 to TRBJ1-5; the D is unclear. This CDR3 spans 15 amino acids. V dropped 0 bases and J dropped 7 bases, with 13 bases sitting between them. The V gene's germline CDR1 is MNHEY and CDR2 SMNVEV (reference sequence).

The chain employs TRBV29-1 and TRBJ1-1; D might be TRBD1 (6 bases). CDR3 length equals 14 residues. CDR1 is SQVTM and CDR2 is ANQGSEA in the germline V gene. The V end was cut by 8 bases, the J end by 1 base, with 17 bases between. The CDR3 spells CSLKGGARNTEAFF. Written as DNA, the CDR3 is TGCAGCCTGAAGGGGGGCGCGAGGAACACTGAAGCTTTCTTT.

The V and J genes are TRBV7-9 and TRBJ2-3; 7 bases match TRBD2. The CDR3 covers 19 residues. Germline CDR1 reads SEHNR; CDR2 reads FQNEAQ (reference sequence). The V and J ends lost 5 bases and 1 base, in that order; junction bases with no gene match: 18. The CDR3: CASSPRVFWTRTRTDTQYF. CDR3 in DNA: TGTGCCAGCAGCCCGCGGGTCTTTTGGACTAGGACCCGCACAGATACGCAGTATTTT.

This rearrangement joins TRBV6-5 to TRBJ2-2; D gene uncertain. V dropped 2 bases and J dropped 0 bases, with 10 bases sitting between them. Germline assignment: CDR1 MNHEY and CDR2 SVGAGI. The CDR3 has 16 residues. The CDR3 here is CASSYQPGANTGELFF. In DNA form, the CDR3 reads TGTGCCAGCAGTTACCAACCAGGAGCGAACACCGGGGAGCTGTTTTTT.

This clone was found once. The J gene is TRBJ2-1, the V gene TRBV7-2; TRBD2 might be the D (6 bases). Germline assignment: CDR1 SGHTA and CDR2 FQGNSA. V was clipped by 3 bases and J by 0 bases, with 15 bases between them. The CDR3 length is 17 residues. The CDR3 loop reads CASSLGVGGNSYNEQFF. The CDR3 bases are TGTGCCAGCAGCTTGGGGGTGGGCGGGAACTCCTACAATGAGCAGTTCTTC.

The chain combines TRBV4-1 with TRBJ1-1; 7 nucleotides line up with TRBD1. Trimming removed 2 bases from V and 5 bases from J; junction bases left unmatched: 8. Looked up from germline, CDR1 is MGHRA and CDR2 is YSYEKL. CDR3 length: 15 amino acids. This CDR3 reads CASSQIGGGQTEAFF. The CDR3 bases are TGCGCCAGCAGCCAAATTGGCGGGGGACAGACTGAAGCTTTCTTT.

In this sample, this clone turned up once. V gene TRBV5-1 combines with J gene TRBJ1-4, with D unresolved. The CDR3 has 14 residues. The germline CDR1 and CDR2 sequences are SGHRS and YFSETQ. V was trimmed by 4 bases and J by 7 bases, leaving 14 bases between them. Here the CDR3 DNA reads TGCGCCAGCAGCGAAGGGATGGCTGGTGAAAAACTGTTTTTT. Translating gives CASSEGMAGEKLFF.

The V and J genes are TRBV2 and TRBJ2-5; tentatively, D is TRBD2 (6 bases). Germline V gene data show CDR1 as SNHLY and CDR2 as FYNNEI. This CDR3 is 12 amino acids long. The ends were cut back, 9 bases at V and 3 bases at J, with 11 bases in the middle. In DNA, the CDR3 is TGTGCCAGTCATAGCGGAGAAGAGACCCAGTACTTC. Its protein product is CASHSGEETQYF.

The V call is TRBV6-1, the J call TRBJ2-7; either TRBD1 or TRBD2 may supply D (5 bases each). The CDR3 totals 16 residues. The ends were cut back, 2 bases at V and 0 bases at J, with 14 bases in the middle. Per the germline V gene, CDR1 is MNHNS and CDR2 is SASEGT. The CDR3 DNA is TGTGCCAGCAGTGAACAGAGGGGCCTTTCCTCCTACGAGCAGTACGTC. Its protein product is CASSEQRGLSSYEQYV.

The chain has TRBV2 and TRBJ2-7, with D perhaps matching TRBD2 (6 bases). CDR1 and CDR2 from the germline V gene are SNHLY and FYNNEI. The length of the CDR3 is 12 residues. The V end lost 8 bases, the J end lost 1 base, and 9 bases lay between the germline ends. The CDR3 DNA sequence: TGTGCCAGCGGGCGGGGTTCCTACGAGCAGTACGTC. As protein: CASGRGSYEQYV.

V and J are TRBV11-2 and TRBJ2-5; D uncertain. The germline V gene has CDR1 SGHAT and CDR2 FQNNGV. V lost 4 bases to trimming and J lost 0 bases, with 3 bases between them. CDR3 length equals 12 residues. This chain's CDR3 is CASSYYQETQYF. For the CDR3, the DNA is TGTGCCAGCAGCTACTACCAAGAGACCCAGTACTTC. Full variable domain (rest looked up from reference TRBV11-2 and TRBJ2-5): EAGVAQSPRYKIIEKRQSVAFWCNPISGHATLYWYQQILGQGPKLLIQFQNNGVVDDSQLPKDRFSAERLKGVDSTLKIQPAKLEDSAVYLCASSYYQETQYFGPGTRLLVL.

The chain employs TRBV9 and TRBJ1-2; 7 nucleotides align to TRBD1. The junction had 5 bases not matched to a gene; V was cut back by 4 bases and J by 2 bases. This CDR3 has 14 residues. Looked up from germline, CDR1 is SGDLS and CDR2 is YYNGEE. The CDR3 DNA reads as TGTGCCAGCAGCCCCCAGGGGGGGAACTATGGCTACACCTTC. Translating gives CASSPQGGNYGYTF.

The V call is TRBV18, the J call TRBJ2-7; D call uncertain. The V end was cut by 6 bases, the J end by 5 bases, with 11 bases between. Germline CDR1 reads KGHSH; CDR2 reads LQKENI. There are 12 residues in the CDR3. The CDR3 protein is CASSPGMDEQYF. CDR3 bases: TGTGCCAGCTCCCCGGGTATGGACGAGCAGTACTTC.

The chain has TRBV7-2 and TRBJ1-3; no clear D gene. The V and J ends lost 1 base and 1 base respectively, with 11 bases between them. From germline, CDR1 is SGHTA and CDR2 FQGNSA. The CDR3 contains 16 residues. This CDR3 is CASSLVSTQSGNTIYF. The CDR3 DNA follows: TGTGCCAGCAGCTTAGTGAGCACACAATCTGGAAACACCATATATTTT.

This clone was observed a handful of times. The rearrangement links TRBV11-2 to TRBJ1-1; D not certain. From germline, CDR1 is SGHAT and CDR2 FQNNGV. V was pared by 1 base and J by 7 bases, with 7 bases between. The CDR3 loop spans 12 amino acids. The CDR3 DNA follows: TGTGCCAGCAGCTTAGTCTCAGGTGAAGCTTTCTTT. This sequence encodes CASSLVSGEAFF.

In the case of this clone: Other DNA sequences in the sample encode the same CDR3. The CDR3 nucleotides read TGTGCCAGCAGTTTAGGCAGCTATGGCTACACCTTC. Amino acids: CASSLGSYGYTF. V and J are TRBV12-3 or TRBV12-4 and TRBJ1-2; no firm D call. V was clipped by 1 base and J by 4 bases, with 4 bases between them. The CDR3 is 12 amino acids.

This chain links TRBV7-9 with TRBJ2-3; TRBD2 matches 15 bases. After removal of 5 bases from V and 6 bases from J, the junction contained 15 bases not matched to a gene. Per the germline V gene, CDR1 is SEHNR and CDR2 is FQNEAQ (reference sequence). This CDR3 has 19 amino acids. Here the CDR3 reads CASSLGLAGGDLRRDTQYF. The CDR3 DNA sequence: TGTGCCAGCAGCCTGGGACTAGCGGGGGGAGATCTCCGGAGGGATACGCAGTATTTT. The whole variable domain, remainder taken from reference TRBV7-9 and TRBJ2-3, is DTGVSQNPRHKITKRGQNVTFRCDPISEHNRLYWYRQTLGQGPEFLTYFQNEAQLEKSRLLSDRFSAERPKGSFSTLEIQRTEQGDSAMYLCASSLGLAGGDLRRDTQYFGPGTRLTVL.

The chain links TRBV12-3 or TRBV12-4 to TRBJ2-7; D is tentatively TRBD1 or TRBD2 (6 bases each). Trimming removed 3 bases at V and 2 bases at J, with 8 bases between. The CDR3 has 13 amino acids. CDR3 region: CASSFGGPYEQYF. The CDR3 DNA sequence: TGTGCCAGCAGTTTTGGGGGGCCCTACGAGCAGTACTTC.

The rearrangement uses TRBV21-1 and TRBJ1-5. TRBV21-1 represents a pseudogene. The CDR3 runs to 14 residues. This CDR3 reads CASISGLSGQPQHF. Written as DNA, the CDR3 is TGTGCCAGCATCTCGGGGCTCAGCGGTCAGCCCCAGCATTTT.

DNA of the CDR3: TGTGCCAGCAGTCAACCAGGGGGCGAGCAGTACTTC. Its protein is CASSQPGGEQYF. The chain joins TRBV27 to TRBJ2-7; 7 bases are a match to TRBD1. The CDR3 has 12 amino acids. Germline V CDR1 and CDR2: MNHEY, SMNVEV (reference sequence). The V segment lost 5 bases and the J segment 6 bases; nucleotides outside the gene matches: 4.

The chain couples TRBV29-1 to TRBJ2-2; 9 bases map to TRBD2. Trimming at V came to 4 bases and at J to 4 bases, leaving 13 bases not matched to a gene. CDR1 is SQVTM, CDR2 ANQGSEA, per germline. The length of the CDR3 is 17 residues. In nucleotides, the CDR3 is TGCAGCGTTGGTGTTTCCAGGGGGGGACTAGCCACCGGGGAGCTGTTTTTT. Amino acids: CSVGVSRGGLATGELFF.

The gene calls are TRBV6-6 and TRBJ1-5; no definite D call. The CDR3 sequence is 15 residues long. The V gene lost 5 bases and the J gene lost 0 bases, with 11 bases spanning the gap. From germline, CDR1 is MNHNY and CDR2 SVGAGI (reference sequence). The CDR3 DNA follows: TGTGCCAGCAGTCCGTTAGGGCTTAGCAATCAGCCCCAGCATTTT. Translating it yields CASSPLGLSNQPQHF.